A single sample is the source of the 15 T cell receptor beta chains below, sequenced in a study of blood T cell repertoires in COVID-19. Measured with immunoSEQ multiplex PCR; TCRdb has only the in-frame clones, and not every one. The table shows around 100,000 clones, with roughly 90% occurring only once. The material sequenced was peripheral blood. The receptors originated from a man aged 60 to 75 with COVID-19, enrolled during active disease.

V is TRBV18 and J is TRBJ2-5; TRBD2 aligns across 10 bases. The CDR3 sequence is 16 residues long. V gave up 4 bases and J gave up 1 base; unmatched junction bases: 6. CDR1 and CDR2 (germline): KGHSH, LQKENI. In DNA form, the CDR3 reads TGTGCCAGCTCACACCAGACTAGCGGGCCCCAAGAGACCCAGTACTTC. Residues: CASSHQTSGPQETQYF.

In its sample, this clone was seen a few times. This chain's CDR3 is CASSERGYHSNQPQHF. CDR3 nucleotide sequence: TGTGCCAGCAGTGAAAGGGGGTACCATAGCAATCAGCCCCAGCATTTT. The chain uses TRBV6-1 and TRBJ1-5, with a weak D call TRBD1 (6 bases). Looked up from germline, CDR1 is MNHNS and CDR2 is SASEGT. Trimming removed 2 bases from V and 0 bases from J, with 11 bases in between. The CDR3 loop spans 16 amino acids.

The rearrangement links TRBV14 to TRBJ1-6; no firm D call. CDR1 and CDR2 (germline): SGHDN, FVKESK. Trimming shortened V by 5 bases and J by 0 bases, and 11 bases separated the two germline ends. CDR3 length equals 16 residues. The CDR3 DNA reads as TGTGCCAGCAGCTCCCGAACAAGCTCCTATAATTCACCCCTCCACTTT. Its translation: CASSSRTSSYNSPLHF.

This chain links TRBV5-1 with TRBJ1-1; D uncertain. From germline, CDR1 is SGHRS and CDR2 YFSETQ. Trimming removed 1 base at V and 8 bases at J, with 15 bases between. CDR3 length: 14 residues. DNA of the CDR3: TGCGCCAGCAGCTTGAGAAACGAGGGCGGAGAAGCTTTCTTT. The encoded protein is CASSLRNEGGEAFF.

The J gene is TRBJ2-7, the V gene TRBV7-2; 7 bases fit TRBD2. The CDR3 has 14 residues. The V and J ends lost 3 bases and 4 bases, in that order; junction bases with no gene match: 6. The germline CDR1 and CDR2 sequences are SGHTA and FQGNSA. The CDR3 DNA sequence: TGTGCCAGCAGCTTGGCTAGCGGAGGATACGAGCAGTACTTC. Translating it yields CASSLASGGYEQYF.

The CDR3 spells CASSLAVKQVPGYEQYF. CDR3 nucleotides: TGCGCCAGCAGCTTGGCCGTTAAACAGGTCCCGGGCTACGAGCAGTACTTC. The J gene is TRBJ2-7, the V gene TRBV5-1; D possibly corresponds to TRBD1 (5 bases). The CDR3 is 17 residues long. CDR1 SGHRS and CDR2 YFSETQ come from the germline V gene. V was clipped by 0 bases and J by 3 bases, with 19 bases between them.

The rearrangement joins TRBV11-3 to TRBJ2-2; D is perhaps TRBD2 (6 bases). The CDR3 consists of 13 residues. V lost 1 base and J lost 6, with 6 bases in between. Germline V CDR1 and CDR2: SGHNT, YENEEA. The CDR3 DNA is TGTGCCAGCAGCTTAGGGGGGGCCGGGGAGCTGTTTTTT. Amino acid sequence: CASSLGGAGELFF.

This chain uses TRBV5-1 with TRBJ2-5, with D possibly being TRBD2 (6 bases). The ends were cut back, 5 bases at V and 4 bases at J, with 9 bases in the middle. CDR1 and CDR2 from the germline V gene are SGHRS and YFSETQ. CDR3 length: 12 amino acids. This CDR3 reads CASSTGVETQYF. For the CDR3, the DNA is TGCGCCAGCAGTACGGGAGTAGAGACCCAGTACTTC.

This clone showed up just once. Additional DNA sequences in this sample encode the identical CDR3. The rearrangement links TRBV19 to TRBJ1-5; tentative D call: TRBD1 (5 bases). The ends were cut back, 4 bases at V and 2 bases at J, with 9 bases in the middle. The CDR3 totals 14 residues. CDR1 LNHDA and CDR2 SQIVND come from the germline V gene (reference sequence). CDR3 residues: CASSSGGGNQPQHF. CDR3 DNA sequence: TGTGCCAGTAGTAGCGGGGGGGGCAATCAGCCCCAGCATTTT.

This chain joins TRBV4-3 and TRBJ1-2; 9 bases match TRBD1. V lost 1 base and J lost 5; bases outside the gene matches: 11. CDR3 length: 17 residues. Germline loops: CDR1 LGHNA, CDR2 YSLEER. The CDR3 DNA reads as TGCGCCAGCAGCCAAGGGACACCGGGACAGGGTTTTTATGGCTACACCTTC. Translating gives CASSQGTPGQGFYGYTF.

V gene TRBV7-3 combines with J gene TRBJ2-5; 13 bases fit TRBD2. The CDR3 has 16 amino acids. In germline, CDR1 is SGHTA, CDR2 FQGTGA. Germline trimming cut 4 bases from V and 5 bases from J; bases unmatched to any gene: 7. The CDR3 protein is CASSSGLAGEGETQYF. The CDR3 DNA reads TGTGCCAGCAGCTCTGGACTAGCGGGAGAGGGTGAGACCCAGTACTTC.

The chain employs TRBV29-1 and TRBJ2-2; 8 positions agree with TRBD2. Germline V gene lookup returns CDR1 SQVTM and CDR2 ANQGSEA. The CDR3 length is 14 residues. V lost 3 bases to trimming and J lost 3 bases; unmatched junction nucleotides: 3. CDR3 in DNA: TGCAGCGTTGACGGGAGGGGGGACACCGGGGAGCTGTTTTTT. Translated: CSVDGRGDTGELFF.

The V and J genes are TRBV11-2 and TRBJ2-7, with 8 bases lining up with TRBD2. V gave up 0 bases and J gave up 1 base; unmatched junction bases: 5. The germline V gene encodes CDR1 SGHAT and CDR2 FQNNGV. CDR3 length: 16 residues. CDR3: CASSLESGRGSYEQYF. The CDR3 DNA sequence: TGTGCCAGCAGCTTAGAAAGCGGGAGAGGGTCCTACGAGCAGTACTTC.

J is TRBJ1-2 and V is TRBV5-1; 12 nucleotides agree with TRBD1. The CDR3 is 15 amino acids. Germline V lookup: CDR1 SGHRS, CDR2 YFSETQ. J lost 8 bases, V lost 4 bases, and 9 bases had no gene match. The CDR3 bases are TGCGCCAGCAGCCCCGACCCGGGGACAGGGGGCGGCTACACCTTC. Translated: CASSPDPGTGGGYTF.

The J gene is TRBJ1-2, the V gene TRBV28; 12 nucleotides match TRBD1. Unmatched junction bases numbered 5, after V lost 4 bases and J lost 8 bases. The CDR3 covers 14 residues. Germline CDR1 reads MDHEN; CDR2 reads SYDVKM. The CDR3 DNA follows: TGTGCCAGCAGTTCGGGACAGGGGGCTGGAGGCTACACCTTC. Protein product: CASSSGQGAGGYTF.